These T cell receptor beta chains were read from a single sample in a study of cytomegalovirus exposure and HLA in healthy donors. Profiling relied on immunoSEQ multiplex PCR, and the TCRdb table lists in-frame clones only, not all of them. Among approximately 46,000 clones listed, 90% to 95% were seen once. Sequencing used PBMCs. The receptors shown here come from a woman in her late teens or twenties in good health and CMV-seronegative. Each CDR3 is given with its conserved first and last residue. The D gene is left open where the match is weak. Rows may omit the clone size; those that give it use once, few, many or a size class.

d_call j_call clone_size v_call cdr3_aa cdr3_nt
NA TRBJ1-1 NA TRBV6-1 CASSVRQVTEAFF TGTGCCAGCAGTGTACGACAGGTCACTGAAGCTTTCTTT
TRBD1 TRBJ1-2 NA TRBV5-4 CASSSNLLQGSGYTF TGTGCCAGCAGCTCGAACCTACTACAGGGGTCGGGCTACACCTTC
TRBD2 TRBJ2-5 once TRBV7-2 CASSLDILRGEQETQYF TGTGCCAGCAGCTTAGACATTTTGCGGGGGGAACAAGAGACCCAGTACTTC
NA TRBJ1-1 NA TRBV5-4 CASSLGPGNTEAFF TGTGCCAGCAGCTTGGGACCGGGGAACACTGAAGCTTTCTTT
NA TRBJ2-3 NA TRBV5-4 CASSFGGGGVGTDTQYF TGTGCCAGCAGCTTTGGGGGGGGCGGGGTAGGAACAGATACGCAGTATTTT
TRBD1 TRBJ1-1 NA TRBV10-2 CASTTITTGNAEAFF TGCGCCAGCACAACCATAACGACAGGGAACGCTGAAGCTTTCTTT
NA TRBJ2-1 NA TRBV10-3 CAISESESYNEQFF TGTGCCATCAGTGAAAGCGAATCTTACAATGAGCAGTTCTTC
TRBD1 TRBJ1-5 NA TRBV5-6 CASSSTGVYSNQPQHF TGTGCCAGCAGCTCGACAGGGGTTTATAGCAATCAGCCCCAGCATTTT
NA TRBJ1-5 NA TRBV27 CASSPKGGQPQHF TGTGCCAGCAGCCCAAAGGGGGGGCAGCCCCAGCATTTT
TRBD2 TRBJ2-3 NA TRBV7-2 CASSLAMAGGSPDTQYF TGTGCCAGCAGCTTAGCGATGGCGGGAGGTAGCCCAGATACGCAGTATTTT
NA TRBJ1-1 NA TRBV5-1 CASTLNEGVNTEAFF TGCGCCAGCACCCTTAACGAAGGGGTGAACACTGAAGCTTTCTTT
TRBD1 TRBJ2-2 NA TRBV12-5 CASGLRTGGYTGELFF TGTGCTAGTGGTCTCAGGACAGGGGGGTACACCGGGGAGCTGTTTTTT
TRBD1 TRBJ1-2 NA TRBV5-1 CASSLLGGQDLYGYTF TGCGCCAGCAGCTTATTAGGGGGACAGGACCTCTATGGCTACACCTTC
TRBD1 TRBJ1-2 once TRBV6-1 CASSESQGADGYTF TGTGCCAGCAGTGAATCACAGGGGGCCGATGGCTACACCTTC
TRBD1 TRBJ1-5 NA TRBV28 CASSLRTGVTQPQHF TGTGCCAGCAGTTTAAGGACAGGGGTAACTCAGCCCCAGCATTTT
TRBD1 TRBJ1-2 NA TRBV18 CASSPPKGAERVEADYTF TGTGCCAGCTCACCACCGAAGGGGGCAGAGAGGGTGGAAGCGGACTACACCTTC
NA TRBJ2-7 NA TRBV5-4 CASSAAVSSYEQYF TGTGCCAGCAGCGCTGCGGTGAGCTCCTACGAGCAGTACTTC
NA TRBJ2-2 NA TRBV19 CASSIRQGNTGELFF TGTGCCAGTAGTATACGGCAGGGTAACACCGGGGAGCTGTTTTTT
NA TRBJ2-2 NA TRBV7-9 CASSLAGVQLFF TGTGCCAGCAGCTTAGCAGGAGTCCAACTGTTTTTT
TRBD1 TRBJ1-2 NA TRBV7-8 CASSPKPTGVEGYTF TGTGCCAGCAGCCCTAAACCGACAGGGGTAGAGGGCTACACCTTC
TRBD1 TRBJ1-1 once TRBV28 CASSFSRDRNPLNTEAFF TGTGCCAGCAGTTTTTCCCGGGACAGGAACCCATTGAACACTGAAGCTTTCTTT
NA TRBJ2-5 NA TRBV7-2 CASSLSSETQYF TGTGCCAGCAGCTTATCATCAGAGACCCAGTACTTC
TRBD2 TRBJ2-1 few TRBV30 CAGTRGLADYNEQFF TGTGCCGGAACGAGGGGACTAGCGGATTACAATGAGCAGTTCTTC
TRBD2 TRBJ2-7 NA TRBV28 CASSLSRKREGYEQYF TGTGCCAGCAGTTTAAGTAGGAAGCGGGAGGGCTACGAGCAGTACTTC
NA TRBJ1-1 NA TRBV9 CASSGTAGNTEAFF TGTGCCAGCAGCGGGACGGCGGGGAACACTGAAGCTTTCTTT
TRBD2 TRBJ2-7 NA TRBV27 CASSLRQAGTGRGSYEQYF TGTGCCAGCAGTTTACGCCAGGCCGGAACCGGGAGGGGGTCCTACGAGCAGTACTTC
TRBD2 TRBJ2-7 NA TRBV10-3 CAISDSRGSSYEQYF TGTGCCATCAGTGACTCGCGGGGGAGCTCCTACGAGCAGTACTTC
NA TRBJ2-5 NA TRBV27 CASSIGGDRPQETQYF TGTGCCAGCAGTATTGGAGGGGACAGACCTCAAGAGACCCAGTACTTC
TRBD2 TRBJ2-1 NA TRBV27 CASSPLAGGHNEQFF TGTGCCAGCAGTCCTCTAGCGGGAGGACACAATGAGCAGTTCTTC
TRBD1 TRBJ2-3 NA TRBV5-1 CASSLGQGSTDTQYF TGCGCCAGCAGCTTGGGACAGGGTAGCACAGATACGCAGTATTTT
TRBD2 TRBJ2-1 NA TRBV9 CASSVTGGTWTNEQFF TGTGCCAGCAGCGTAACGGGGGGGACTTGGACCAATGAGCAGTTCTTC
TRBD2 TRBJ2-7 NA TRBV5-1 CASSAGTSGLTEQYF TGCGCCAGCAGCGCCGGGACTAGCGGGTTGACCGAGCAGTACTTC
TRBD2 TRBJ2-1 NA TRBV28 CASSFQRGRTYNEQFF TGTGCCAGCAGTTTTCAGCGGGGTAGGACCTACAATGAGCAGTTCTTC
NA TRBJ1-4 NA TRBV28 CASRPGPNEKLFF TGTGCCAGTCGACCGGGTCCTAATGAAAAACTGTTTTTT
NA TRBJ1-1 NA TRBV10-3 CAIRGQNTEAFF TGTGCCATCAGGGGACAGAACACTGAAGCTTTCTTT
TRBD2 TRBJ2-5 NA TRBV11-3 CASSLSPGTSGLQETQYF TGTGCCAGCAGCTTATCACCCGGGACTAGCGGGCTTCAAGAGACCCAGTACTTC
TRBD2 TRBJ2-3 NA TRBV28 CASRSGGGERGGDTQYF TGTGCCAGCAGGTCCGGTGGGGGCGAGCGGGGGGGGGATACGCAGTATTTT
TRBD1 TRBJ2-7 NA TRBV4-2 CASSQVQGQHYEQYF TGTGCCAGCAGCCAAGTTCAGGGACAGCACTACGAGCAGTACTTC